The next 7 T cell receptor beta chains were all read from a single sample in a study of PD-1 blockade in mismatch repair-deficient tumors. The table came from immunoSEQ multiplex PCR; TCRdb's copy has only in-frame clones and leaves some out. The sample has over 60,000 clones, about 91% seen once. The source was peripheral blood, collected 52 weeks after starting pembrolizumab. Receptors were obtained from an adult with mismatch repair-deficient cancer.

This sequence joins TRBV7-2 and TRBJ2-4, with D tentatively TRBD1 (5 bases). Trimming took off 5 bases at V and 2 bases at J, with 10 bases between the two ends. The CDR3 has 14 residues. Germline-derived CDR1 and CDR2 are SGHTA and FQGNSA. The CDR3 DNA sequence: TGTGCCAGCAGCCGAGACAGTCCCAAAAACATTCAGTACTTC. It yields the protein CASSRDSPKNIQYF.

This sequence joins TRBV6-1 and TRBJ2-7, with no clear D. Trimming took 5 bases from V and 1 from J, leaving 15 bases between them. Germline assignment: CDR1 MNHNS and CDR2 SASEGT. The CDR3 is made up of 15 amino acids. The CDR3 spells CASSIDLGRSYEQYF. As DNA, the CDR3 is TGTGCCAGCAGTATTGACCTAGGAAGGTCCTACGAGCAGTACTTC.

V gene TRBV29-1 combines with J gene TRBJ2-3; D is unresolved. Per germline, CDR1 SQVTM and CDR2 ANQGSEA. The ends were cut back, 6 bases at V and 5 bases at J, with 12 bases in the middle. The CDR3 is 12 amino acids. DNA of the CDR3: TGCAGCGTGTCCGGGTCAAGAGATACGCAGTATTTT. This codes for CSVSGSRDTQYF.

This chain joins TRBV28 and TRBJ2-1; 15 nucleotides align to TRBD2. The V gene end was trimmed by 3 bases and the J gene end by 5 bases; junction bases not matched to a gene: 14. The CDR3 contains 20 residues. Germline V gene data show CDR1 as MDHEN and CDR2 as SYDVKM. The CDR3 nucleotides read TGTGCCAGCAGTTTCCCCCTCACCGGGACTAGCGGGAGGACCCACAATGAGCAGTTCTTC. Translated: CASSFPLTGTSGRTHNEQFF.

CDR3 sequence (DNA): TGTGCCAGCAGCTTAAACGCCGAGAACACTGAAGCTTTCTTT. As protein: CASSLNAENTEAFF. The gene calls are TRBV5-4 and TRBJ1-1; no firm D call. The V end was cut by 2 bases, the J end by 1 base, with 9 bases between. The CDR3 is 14 residues long. Germline V CDR1 and CDR2: SGHNT, YYREEE (reference sequence). Combining the CDR3 with reference TRBV5-4 and TRBJ1-1 gives the whole variable domain ETGVTQSPTHLIKTRGQQVTLRCSSQSGHNTVSWYQQALGQGPQFIFQYYREEENGRGNFPPRFSGLQFPNYSSELNVNALELDDSALYLCASSLNAENTEAFFGQGTRLTVV.

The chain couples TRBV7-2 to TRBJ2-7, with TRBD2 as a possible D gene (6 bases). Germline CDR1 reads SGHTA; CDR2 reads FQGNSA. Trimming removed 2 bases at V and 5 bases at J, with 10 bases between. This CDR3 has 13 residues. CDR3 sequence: CASSLSGRHEQYF. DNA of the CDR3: TGTGCCAGCAGCTTATCAGGGAGGCACGAGCAGTACTTC.

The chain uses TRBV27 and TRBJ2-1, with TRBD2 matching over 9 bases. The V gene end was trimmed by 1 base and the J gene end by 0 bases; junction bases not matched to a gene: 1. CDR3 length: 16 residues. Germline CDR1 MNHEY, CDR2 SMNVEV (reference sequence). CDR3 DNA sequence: TGTGCCAGCAGTTTATTTAGCGGGAGCTCCTACAATGAGCAGTTCTTC. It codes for CASSLFSGSSYNEQFF.